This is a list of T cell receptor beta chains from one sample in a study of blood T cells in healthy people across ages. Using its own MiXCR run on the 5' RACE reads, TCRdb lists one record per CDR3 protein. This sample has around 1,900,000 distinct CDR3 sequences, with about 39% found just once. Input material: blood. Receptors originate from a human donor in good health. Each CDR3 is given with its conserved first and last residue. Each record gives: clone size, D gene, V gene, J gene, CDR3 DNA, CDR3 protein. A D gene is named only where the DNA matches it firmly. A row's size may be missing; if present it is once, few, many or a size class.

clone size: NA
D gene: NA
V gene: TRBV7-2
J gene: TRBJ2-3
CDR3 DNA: TGTGCCAGCAGCTTAGCCAGGCAGGCAGATACGCAGTATTTT
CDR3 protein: CASSLARQADTQYF

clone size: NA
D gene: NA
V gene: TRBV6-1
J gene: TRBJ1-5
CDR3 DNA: TGTGCCAGCATTATAACACTTAGCAATCAGCCCCAGCATTTT
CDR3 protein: CASIITLSNQPQHF

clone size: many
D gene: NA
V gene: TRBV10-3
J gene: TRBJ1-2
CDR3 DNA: TGTGCCATCAGTGAGTTCGACCCTGACAGCAACTATGGCTACACCTTC
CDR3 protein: CAISEFDPDSNYGYTF

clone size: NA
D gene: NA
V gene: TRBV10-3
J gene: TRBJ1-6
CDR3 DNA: TGTGCCATCCGACAGACTTATAATTCACCCCTCCACTTT
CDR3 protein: CAIRQTYNSPLHF

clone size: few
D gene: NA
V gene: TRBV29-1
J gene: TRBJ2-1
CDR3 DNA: TGCAGCGTTGTCAACGGGCAGAGCTCCTACAATGAGCAGTTCTTC
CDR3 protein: CSVVNGQSSYNEQFF

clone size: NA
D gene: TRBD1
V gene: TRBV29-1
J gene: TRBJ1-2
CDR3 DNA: TGCAGCGTGACAGGGGAAGTTTACTCTGGCTACACCTTC
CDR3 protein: CSVTGEVYSGYTF

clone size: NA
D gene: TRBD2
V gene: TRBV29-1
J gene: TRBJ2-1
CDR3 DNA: TGCAGCGTTGAACTAGCGGGGGGCTGTTACAATGAGCAGTTCTTC
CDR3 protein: CSVELAGGCYNEQFF

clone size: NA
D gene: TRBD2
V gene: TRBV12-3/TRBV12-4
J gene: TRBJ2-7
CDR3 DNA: TGTGTCAGCAATCCCGTGGGGGGGACGAACGAGCAGTACTTC
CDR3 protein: CVSNPVGGTNEQYF

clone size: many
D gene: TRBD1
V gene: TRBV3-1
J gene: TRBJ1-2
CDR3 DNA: TGTGCCAGCAGCCAATGGGACAGGGACTCTAACTATGGCTACACCTTC
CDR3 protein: CASSQWDRDSNYGYTF

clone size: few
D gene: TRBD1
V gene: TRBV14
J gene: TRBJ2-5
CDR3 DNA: TGTGCCAGCAGCCAAGCGTATGGGACAGGGGAGACCCAGTACTTC
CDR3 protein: CASSQAYGTGETQYF

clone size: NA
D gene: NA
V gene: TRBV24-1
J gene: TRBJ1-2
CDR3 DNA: TGTGCCACCAGTGATCTAGGGTTAAGCTATGGCTACACCTTC
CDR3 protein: CATSDLGLSYGYTF

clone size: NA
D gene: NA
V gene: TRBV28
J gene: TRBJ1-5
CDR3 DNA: TGTGCCAGCAGTTTACCGACAGGCAATCAGCCCCAGCATTTT
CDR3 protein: CASSLPTGNQPQHF

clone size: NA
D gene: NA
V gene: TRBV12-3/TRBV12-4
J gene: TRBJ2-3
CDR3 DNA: TGTGCCAGCAGTTTTAAGAGGCGGGGCCTCCTCCTCTCCCCTGCAGATACGCAGTATTTT
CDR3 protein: CASSFKRRGLLLSPADTQYF

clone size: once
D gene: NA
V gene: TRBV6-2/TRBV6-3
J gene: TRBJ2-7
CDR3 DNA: TGTGCCAGCAGATGGGGGATGGCCTACGAGCAGTACTTC
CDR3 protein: CASRWGMAYEQYF

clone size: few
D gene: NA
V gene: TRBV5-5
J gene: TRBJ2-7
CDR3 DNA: TGTGCCAGCAGCTTTGGCTTAGGGGGGACCGAGCAGTACTTC
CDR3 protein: CASSFGLGGTEQYF

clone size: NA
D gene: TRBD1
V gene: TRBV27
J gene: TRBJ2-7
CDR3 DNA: TGTGCCAGCAGTTTGGGCCGGGACAGGGGGTCCCACGAGCAGTACTTC
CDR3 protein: CASSLGRDRGSHEQYF

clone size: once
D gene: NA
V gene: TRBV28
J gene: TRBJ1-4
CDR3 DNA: TGTGCCAGCAGTTTTTCGGCAGGGAGGTCTGGGAAACTGTTTTTT
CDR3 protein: CASSFSAGRSGKLFF

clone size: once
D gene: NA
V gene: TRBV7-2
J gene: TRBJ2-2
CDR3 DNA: TGTGCCAGCAGCCAATACACCGGGGAGCTGTTTTTT
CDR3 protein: CASSQYTGELFF

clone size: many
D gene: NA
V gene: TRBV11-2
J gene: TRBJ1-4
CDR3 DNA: TGTGCCAGCAGCCTGGACGGCGCAACTAATGAAAAACTGTTTTTT
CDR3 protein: CASSLDGATNEKLFF

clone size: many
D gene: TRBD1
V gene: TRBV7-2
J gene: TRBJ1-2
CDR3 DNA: TGTGCCAGCAGCTTAAGGCAGGGGGCTGGAGGCTACACCTTC
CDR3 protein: CASSLRQGAGGYTF

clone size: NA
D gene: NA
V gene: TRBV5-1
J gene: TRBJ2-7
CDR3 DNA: TGCGCCAGCAGCTTGGGACAGAAAGGGGACGAGCAGTACTTC
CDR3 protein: CASSLGQKGDEQYF

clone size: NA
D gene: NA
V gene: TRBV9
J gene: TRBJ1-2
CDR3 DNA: TGTGCCAGCAGCCGGCTAGGGGCACCAGTAATAGCTAACTATGGCTACACCTTC
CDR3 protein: CASSRLGAPVIANYGYTF

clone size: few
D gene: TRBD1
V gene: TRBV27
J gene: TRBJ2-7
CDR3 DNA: TGTGCCAGCATGTGGACAGGGGGCGACTACGAGCAGTACTTC
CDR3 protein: CASMWTGGDYEQYF

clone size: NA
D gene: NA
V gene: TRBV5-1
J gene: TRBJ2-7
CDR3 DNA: TGCGCCAGCAGCTTGGCCGACCTGTGCGAGCAGTACTTC
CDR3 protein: CASSLADLCEQYF

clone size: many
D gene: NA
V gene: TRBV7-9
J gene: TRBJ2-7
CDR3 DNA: TGTGCCAGCAGCTTGGCCGGCTTCTCCTACGAGCAGTACTTC
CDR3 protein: CASSLAGFSYEQYF

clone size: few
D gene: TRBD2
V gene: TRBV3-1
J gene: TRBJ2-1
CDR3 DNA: TGTGCCAGCAGCGAGACTAGCGGGGGACTACTATATGAGCAGTTCTTC
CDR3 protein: CASSETSGGLLYEQFF

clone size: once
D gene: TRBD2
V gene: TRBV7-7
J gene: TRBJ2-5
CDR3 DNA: TGTGCTAGCAGCCCGGGACTAGGGCTCGGGGAGACCCAGTACTTC
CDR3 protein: CASSPGLGLGETQYF

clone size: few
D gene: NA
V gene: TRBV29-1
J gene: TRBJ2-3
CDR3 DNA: TGCAGCGTTGAAGATCGGGGGTTTGAGGTAGCTAGCACAGATACGCAGTATTTT
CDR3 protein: CSVEDRGFEVASTDTQYF

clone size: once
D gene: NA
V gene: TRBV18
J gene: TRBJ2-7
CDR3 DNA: TGTGCCAGCTCACCACCGGGGGGGAACAGGGGCGAGCAGTACTTC
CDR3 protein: CASSPPGGNRGEQYF

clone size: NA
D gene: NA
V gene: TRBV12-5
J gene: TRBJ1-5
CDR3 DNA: TGTGCTAGTGCCTTGGGGCATCAGCCCCAGCATTTT
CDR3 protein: CASALGHQPQHF

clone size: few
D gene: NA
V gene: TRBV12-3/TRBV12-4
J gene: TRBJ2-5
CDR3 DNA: TGTGCCAGCAGTATCGACCGCCAGGAGACCCAGTACTTC
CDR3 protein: CASSIDRQETQYF

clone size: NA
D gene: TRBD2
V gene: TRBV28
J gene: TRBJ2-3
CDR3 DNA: TGTGCCAGCAGTCCTTCCATACTAGCGGGGGGGACAGATACGCAGTATTTT
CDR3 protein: CASSPSILAGGTDTQYF

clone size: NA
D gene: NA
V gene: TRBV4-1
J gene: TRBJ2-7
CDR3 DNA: TGCGCCAGCAGCCAAGCTCCCTATAGTTCGAGCGAGCAGTACTTC
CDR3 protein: CASSQAPYSSSEQYF

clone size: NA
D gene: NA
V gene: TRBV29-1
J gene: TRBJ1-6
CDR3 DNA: TGCAGCGTACAGGCGAACCCTCCTGATTCACCCCTCCACTTT
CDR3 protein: CSVQANPPDSPLHF

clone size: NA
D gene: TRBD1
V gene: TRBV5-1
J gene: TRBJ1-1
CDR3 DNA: TGCGCCAGCAGCTACACGACAGGGAGGGAAGCTTTCTTT
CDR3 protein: CASSYTTGREAFF

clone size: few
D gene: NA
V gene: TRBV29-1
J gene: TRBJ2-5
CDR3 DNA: TGCAGCGTGGGCTCAGGAGAAGAGACCCAGTACTTC
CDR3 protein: CSVGSGEETQYF

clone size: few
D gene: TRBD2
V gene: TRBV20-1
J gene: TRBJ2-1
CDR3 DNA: TGCAGTGCTAACGAATACGAGCGGGGGGCCACTATCGAGCAGTTCTTC
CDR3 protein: CSANEYERGATIEQFF

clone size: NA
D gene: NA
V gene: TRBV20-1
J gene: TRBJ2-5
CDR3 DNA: TGCAGTGCTAGCCCCGGGGTGGAGACCCAGTACTTC
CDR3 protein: CSASPGVETQYF

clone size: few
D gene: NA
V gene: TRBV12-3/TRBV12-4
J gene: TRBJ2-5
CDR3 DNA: TGTGCCAGCAGTTTTACCCCCGAAGGTGTCCAAGAGACCCAGTACTTC
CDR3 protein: CASSFTPEGVQETQYF

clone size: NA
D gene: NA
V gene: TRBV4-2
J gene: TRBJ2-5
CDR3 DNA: TGTGCCAGCAGCCAGGGAGGTGTGAGGGGGGGCCAAGAGACCCAGTACTTC
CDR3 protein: CASSQGGVRGGQETQYF

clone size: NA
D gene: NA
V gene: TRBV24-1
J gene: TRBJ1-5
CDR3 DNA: TGTGCCACCAGTGATTATCTCAGGGATCAGCCCCAGCATTTT
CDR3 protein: CATSDYLRDQPQHF

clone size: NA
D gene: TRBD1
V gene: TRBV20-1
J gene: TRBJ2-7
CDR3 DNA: TGCAGTGCTAGTAAACAGGGGGCCTACGAGCAGTACTTC
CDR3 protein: CSASKQGAYEQYF

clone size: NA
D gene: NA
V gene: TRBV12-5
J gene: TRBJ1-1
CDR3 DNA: TGTGCTAGTGGTTTGATCCTCCCTGAAGCTTTCTTT
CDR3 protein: CASGLILPEAFF

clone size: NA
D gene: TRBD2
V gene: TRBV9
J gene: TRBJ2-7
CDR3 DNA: TGTGCCAGCAGCGTAGGGGAGGGGTTCTCCTACGAGCAGTACTTC
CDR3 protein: CASSVGEGFSYEQYF

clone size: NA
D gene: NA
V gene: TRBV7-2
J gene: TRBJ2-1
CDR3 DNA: TGTGCCAGCAGCTTAGGGCACGCGGGGGCCTGGAGGAGCTCCTACAATGAGCAGTTCTTC
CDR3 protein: CASSLGHAGAWRSSYNEQFF

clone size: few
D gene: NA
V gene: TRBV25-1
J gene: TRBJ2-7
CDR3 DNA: TGTGCCAGCAGTGACGGGGGCGCGGGTTACGAGCAGTACTTC
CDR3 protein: CASSDGGAGYEQYF

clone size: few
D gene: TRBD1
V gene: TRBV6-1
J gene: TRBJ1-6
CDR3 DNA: TGTGCCAGCAGTGCAGGGGACAGTTCACCCCTCCACTTT
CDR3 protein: CASSAGDSSPLHF

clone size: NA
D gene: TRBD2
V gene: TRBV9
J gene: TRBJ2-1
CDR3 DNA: TGTGCCAGCAGCGTAAGGGCTAGCGGGGGTGGCAATGAGCAGTTCTTC
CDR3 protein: CASSVRASGGGNEQFF

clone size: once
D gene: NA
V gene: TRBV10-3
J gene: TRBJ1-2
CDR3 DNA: TGTGCCATCAGTGAGGTGGGGCAGCCGGGTGGCTACACCTTC
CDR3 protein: CAISEVGQPGGYTF

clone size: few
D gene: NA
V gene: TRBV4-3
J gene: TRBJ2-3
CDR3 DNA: TGCGCCAGCAGCCGTACTGTGGGTAACACAGATACGCAGTATTTT
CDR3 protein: CASSRTVGNTDTQYF

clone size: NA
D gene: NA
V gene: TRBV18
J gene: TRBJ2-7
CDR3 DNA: TGTGCCAGCTCACCCGGACAGAATCTTTACGAGCAGTACTTC
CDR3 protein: CASSPGQNLYEQYF

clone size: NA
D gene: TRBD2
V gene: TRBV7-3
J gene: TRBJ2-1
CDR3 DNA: TGTGCCAGCAGCTTAGAGCGGGGGGGCTGGGATGAGCAGTTCTTC
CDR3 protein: CASSLERGGWDEQFF

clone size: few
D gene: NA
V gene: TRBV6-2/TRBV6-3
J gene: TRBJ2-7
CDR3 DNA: TGTGCCAGCAGTTACTCGAAAAAGGGCTACGAGCAGTACTTC
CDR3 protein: CASSYSKKGYEQYF

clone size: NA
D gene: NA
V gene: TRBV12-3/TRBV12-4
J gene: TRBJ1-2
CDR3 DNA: TGTGCCAGCAGTATACAACTGGGAGAAGGCTACACCTTC
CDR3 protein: CASSIQLGEGYTF

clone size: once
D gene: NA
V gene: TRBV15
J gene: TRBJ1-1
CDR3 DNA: TGTGCCACCAGCAGTGGACGGGAGGACACTGAAGCCTTCTTT
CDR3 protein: CATSSGREDTEAFF

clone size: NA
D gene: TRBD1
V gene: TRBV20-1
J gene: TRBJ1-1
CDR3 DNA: TGCAGTGCTACCCCGACAGGGCCGACAGCTTTCTTT
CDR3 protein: CSATPTGPTAFF

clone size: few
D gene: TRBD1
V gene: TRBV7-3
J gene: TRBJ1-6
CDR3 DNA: TGTGCCAGCAGCATAAACAGGGGCCAAAATTCACCCCTCCACTTT
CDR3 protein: CASSINRGQNSPLHF